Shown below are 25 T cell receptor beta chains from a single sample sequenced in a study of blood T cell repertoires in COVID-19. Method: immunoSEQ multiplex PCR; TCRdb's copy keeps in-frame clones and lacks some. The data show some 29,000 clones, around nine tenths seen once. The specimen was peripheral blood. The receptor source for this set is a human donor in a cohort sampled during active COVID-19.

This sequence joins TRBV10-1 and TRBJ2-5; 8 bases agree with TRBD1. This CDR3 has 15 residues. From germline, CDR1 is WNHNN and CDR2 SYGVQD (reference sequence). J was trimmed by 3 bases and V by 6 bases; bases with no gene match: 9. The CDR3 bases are TGCGCCAGCAGCTATGGACAGGGAGATGAAGAGACCCAGTACTTC. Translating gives CASSYGQGDEETQYF.

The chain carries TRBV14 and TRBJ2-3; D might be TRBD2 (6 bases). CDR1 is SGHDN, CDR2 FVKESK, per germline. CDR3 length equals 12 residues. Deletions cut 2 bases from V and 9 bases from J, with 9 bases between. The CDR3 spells CASSQWEATQYF. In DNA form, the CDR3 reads TGTGCCAGCAGCCAATGGGAGGCAACGCAGTATTTT.

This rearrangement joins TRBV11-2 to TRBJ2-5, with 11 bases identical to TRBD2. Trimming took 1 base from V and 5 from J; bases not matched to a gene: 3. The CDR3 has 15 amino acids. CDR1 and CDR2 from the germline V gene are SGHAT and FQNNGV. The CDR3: CASSLAASGGETQYF. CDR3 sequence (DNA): TGTGCCAGCAGCTTAGCGGCTAGCGGGGGGGAGACCCAGTACTTC.

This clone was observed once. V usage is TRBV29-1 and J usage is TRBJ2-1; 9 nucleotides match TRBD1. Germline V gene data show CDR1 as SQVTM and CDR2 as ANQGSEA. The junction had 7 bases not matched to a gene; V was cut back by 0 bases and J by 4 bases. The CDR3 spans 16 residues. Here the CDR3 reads CSVEDLPGQGYNEQFF. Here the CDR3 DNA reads TGCAGCGTTGAAGATCTTCCGGGACAGGGTTACAATGAGCAGTTCTTC.

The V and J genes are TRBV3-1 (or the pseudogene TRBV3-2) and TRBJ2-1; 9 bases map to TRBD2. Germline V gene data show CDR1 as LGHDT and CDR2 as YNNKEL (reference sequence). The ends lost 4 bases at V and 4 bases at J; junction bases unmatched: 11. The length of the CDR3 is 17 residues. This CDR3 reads CASSLLAGGLKYNEQFF. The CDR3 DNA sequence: TGTGCCAGCAGCCTCTTGGCGGGAGGGTTAAAGTACAATGAGCAGTTCTTC.

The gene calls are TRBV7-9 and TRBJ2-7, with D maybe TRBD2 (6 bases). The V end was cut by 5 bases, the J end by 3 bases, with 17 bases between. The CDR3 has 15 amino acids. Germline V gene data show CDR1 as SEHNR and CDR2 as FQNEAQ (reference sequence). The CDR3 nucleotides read TGTGCCAGCAGCGAAACCGAGCGGGCCAACTACGAGCAGTACTTC. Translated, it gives CASSETERANYEQYF.

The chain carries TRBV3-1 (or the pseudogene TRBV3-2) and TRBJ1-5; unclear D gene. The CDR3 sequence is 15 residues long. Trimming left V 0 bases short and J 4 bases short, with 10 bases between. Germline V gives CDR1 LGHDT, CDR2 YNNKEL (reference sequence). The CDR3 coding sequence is TGTGCCAGCAGCCAAGATGCCCAGAATAATCAGCCCCAGCATTTT. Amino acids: CASSQDAQNNQPQHF.

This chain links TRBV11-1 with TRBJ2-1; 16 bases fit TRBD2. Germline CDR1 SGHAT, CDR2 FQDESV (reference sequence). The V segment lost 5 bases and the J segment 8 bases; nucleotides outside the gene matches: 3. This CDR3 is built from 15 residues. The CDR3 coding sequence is TGTGCCAGCAGCCCAGGGACTAGCGGGGGGGATGAGCAGTTCTTC. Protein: CASSPGTSGGDEQFF.

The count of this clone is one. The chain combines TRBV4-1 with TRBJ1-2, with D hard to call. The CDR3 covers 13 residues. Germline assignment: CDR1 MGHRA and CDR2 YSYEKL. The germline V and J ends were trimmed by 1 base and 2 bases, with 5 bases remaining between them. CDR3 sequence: CASSQVANYGYTF. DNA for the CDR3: TGCGCCAGCAGCCAAGTGGCAAACTATGGCTACACCTTC.

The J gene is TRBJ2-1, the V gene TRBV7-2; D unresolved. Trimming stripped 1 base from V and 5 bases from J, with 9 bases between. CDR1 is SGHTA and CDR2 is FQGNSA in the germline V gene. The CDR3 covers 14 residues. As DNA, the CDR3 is TGTGCCAGCAGCTTAGGCGTGGGCAACAATGAGCAGTTCTTC. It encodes CASSLGVGNNEQFF.

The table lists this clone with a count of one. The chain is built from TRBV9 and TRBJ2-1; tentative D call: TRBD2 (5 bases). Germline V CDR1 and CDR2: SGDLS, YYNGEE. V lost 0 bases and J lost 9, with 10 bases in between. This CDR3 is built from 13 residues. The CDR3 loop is CASSVGLAGEQFF. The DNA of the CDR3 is TGTGCCAGCAGCGTAGGGCTAGCCGGTGAGCAGTTCTTC.

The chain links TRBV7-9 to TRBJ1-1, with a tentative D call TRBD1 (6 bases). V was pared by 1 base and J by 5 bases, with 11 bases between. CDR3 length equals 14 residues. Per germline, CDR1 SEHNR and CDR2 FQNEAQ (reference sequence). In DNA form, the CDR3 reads TGTGCCAGCAGCTTAGGACAGGCGTGGACTGAAGCTTTCTTT. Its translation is CASSLGQAWTEAFF.

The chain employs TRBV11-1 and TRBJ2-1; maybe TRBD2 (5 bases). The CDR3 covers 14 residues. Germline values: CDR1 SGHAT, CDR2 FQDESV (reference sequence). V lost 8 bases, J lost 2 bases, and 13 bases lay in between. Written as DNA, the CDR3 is TGTGCCAGCGAGCGGAGCCCAACCTACAATGAGCAGTTCTTC. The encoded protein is CASERSPTYNEQFF.

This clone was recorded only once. The CDR3 nucleotides read TGCGCCAGCAGCCAAGAGGACAGACCCACTAACTATGGCTACACCTTC. Protein product: CASSQEDRPTNYGYTF. The chain has TRBV4-1 and TRBJ1-2; D is perhaps TRBD1 (6 bases). The germline V and J ends were trimmed by 0 bases and 0 bases, with 11 bases remaining between them. This CDR3 has 16 residues. Germline V gene lookup returns CDR1 MGHRA and CDR2 YSYEKL.

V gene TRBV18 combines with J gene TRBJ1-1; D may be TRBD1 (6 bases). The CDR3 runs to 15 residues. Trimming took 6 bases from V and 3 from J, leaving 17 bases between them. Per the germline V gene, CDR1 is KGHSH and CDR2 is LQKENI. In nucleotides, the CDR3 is TGTGCCAGCTCCTCACTGGGGGGGCTGGACACTGAAGCTTTCTTT. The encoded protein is CASSSLGGLDTEAFF. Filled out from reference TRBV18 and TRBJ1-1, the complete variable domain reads NAGVMQNPRHLVRRRGQEARLRCSPMKGHSHVYWYRQLPEEGLKFMVYLQKENIIDESGMPKERFSAEFPKEGPSILRIQQVVRGDSAAYFCASSSLGGLDTEAFFGQGTRLTVV.

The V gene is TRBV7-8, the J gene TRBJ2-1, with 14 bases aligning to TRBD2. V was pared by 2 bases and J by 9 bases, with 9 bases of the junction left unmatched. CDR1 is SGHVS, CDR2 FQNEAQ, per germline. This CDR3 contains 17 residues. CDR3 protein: CASSLKPPGLAGVEQFF. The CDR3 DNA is TGTGCCAGCAGCTTAAAGCCCCCGGGACTAGCGGGAGTTGAGCAGTTCTTC.

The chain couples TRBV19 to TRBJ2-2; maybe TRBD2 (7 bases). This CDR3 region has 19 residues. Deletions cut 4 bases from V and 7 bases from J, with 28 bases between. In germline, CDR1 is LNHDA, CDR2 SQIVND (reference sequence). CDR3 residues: CASSTTPILGGHRGGELFF. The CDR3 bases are TGTGCCAGTAGTACGACCCCTATTCTGGGGGGGCACCGGGGCGGGGAGCTGTTTTTT.

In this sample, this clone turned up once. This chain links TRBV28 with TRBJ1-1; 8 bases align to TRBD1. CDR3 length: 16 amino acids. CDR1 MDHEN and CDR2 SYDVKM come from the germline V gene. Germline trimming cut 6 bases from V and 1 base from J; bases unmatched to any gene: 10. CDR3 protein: CASRRPGTGGNTEAFF. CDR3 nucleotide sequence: TGTGCCAGCAGGCGCCCCGGGACAGGAGGGAACACTGAAGCTTTCTTT.

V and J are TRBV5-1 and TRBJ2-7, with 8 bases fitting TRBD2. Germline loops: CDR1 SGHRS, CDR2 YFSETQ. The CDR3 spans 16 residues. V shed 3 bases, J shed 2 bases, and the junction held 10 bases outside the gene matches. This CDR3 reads CASSSPSGGSTYEQYF. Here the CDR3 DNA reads TGCGCCAGCAGCTCACCCAGCGGGGGCAGTACCTACGAGCAGTACTTC.

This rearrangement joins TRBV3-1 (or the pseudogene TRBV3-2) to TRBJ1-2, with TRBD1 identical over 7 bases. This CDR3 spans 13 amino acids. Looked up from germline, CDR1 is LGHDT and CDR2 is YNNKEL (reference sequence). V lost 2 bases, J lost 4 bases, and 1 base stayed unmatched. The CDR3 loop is CASSQWDSYGYTF. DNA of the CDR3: TGTGCCAGCAGCCAATGGGACAGCTATGGCTACACCTTC.

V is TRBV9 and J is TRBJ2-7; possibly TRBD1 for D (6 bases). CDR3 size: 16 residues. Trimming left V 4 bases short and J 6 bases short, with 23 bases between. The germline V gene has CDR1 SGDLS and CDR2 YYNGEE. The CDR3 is CASSPTGTIAGGEQYF. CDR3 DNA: TGTGCCAGCAGCCCAACAGGGACCATCGCAGGAGGCGAGCAGTACTTC.

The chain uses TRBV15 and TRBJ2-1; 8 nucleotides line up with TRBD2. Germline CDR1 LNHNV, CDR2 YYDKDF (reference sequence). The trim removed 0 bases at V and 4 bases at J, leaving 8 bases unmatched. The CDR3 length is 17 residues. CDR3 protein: CATSRDHTGGTYNEQFF. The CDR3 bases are TGTGCCACCAGCAGAGATCATACGGGGGGGACATACAATGAGCAGTTCTTC.

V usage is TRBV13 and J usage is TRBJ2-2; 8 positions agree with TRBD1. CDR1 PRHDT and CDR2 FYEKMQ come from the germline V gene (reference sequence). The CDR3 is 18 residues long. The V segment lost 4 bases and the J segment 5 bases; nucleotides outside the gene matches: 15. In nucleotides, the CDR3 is TGTGCCAGCAGCTCTACTCGACAGGGGTCCAAGGGGACCGGGGAGCTGTTTTTT. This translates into CASSSTRQGSKGTGELFF.

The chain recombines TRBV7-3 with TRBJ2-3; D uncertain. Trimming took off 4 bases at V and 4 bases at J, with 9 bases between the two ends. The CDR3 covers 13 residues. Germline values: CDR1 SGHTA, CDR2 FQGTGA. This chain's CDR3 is CASSSPYSDTQYF. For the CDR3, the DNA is TGTGCCAGCAGCTCCCCCTATTCAGATACGCAGTATTTT.

The DNA of the CDR3 is TGCGCCAGCAGCTTGGTCCCGGGACTAGAAAATACGCAGTATTTT. Amino acid sequence: CASSLVPGLENTQYF. This sequence joins TRBV5-1 and TRBJ2-3; 8 bases are shared with TRBD2. Germline V gives CDR1 SGHRS, CDR2 YFSETQ. The CDR3 spans 15 residues. V shed 0 bases and J 7 bases; nucleotides not matched to a gene: 7.